These 6 T cell receptor beta chains were sequenced from one sample in a study of chemoradiotherapy in HPV16-positive cancers. Libraries were prepared by immunoSEQ multiplex PCR; TCRdb keeps only in-frame clonotypes and omits some of them. This sample carries approximately 1,900 clones, more than 75% of them seen once, and the ten largest clones take roughly 9.2%. Material: tumor tissue, obtained from a patient who underwent chemoradiotherapy. Source of these receptors: a human donor with HPV-associated anogenital cancer.

Only one count was recorded for this clone. The chain has TRBV27 and TRBJ2-1; D remains ambiguous. The V and J ends lost 6 bases and 0 bases respectively, with 12 bases between them. Germline V lookup: CDR1 MNHEY, CDR2 SMNVEV (reference sequence). The CDR3 loop spans 15 amino acids. The CDR3 protein is CASRPTHFSYNEQFF. The CDR3 DNA follows: TGTGCCAGCAGGCCGACTCATTTCTCCTACAATGAGCAGTTCTTC.

The chain combines TRBV4-2 with TRBJ1-1; D not certain. Trimming cost V 0 bases and J 0 bases, with 2 bases left between them. The germline CDR1 and CDR2 sequences are LGHNA and YNFKEQ. The CDR3 covers 13 residues. CDR3 loop: CASSQELNTEAFF. In DNA, the CDR3 is TGTGCCAGCAGCCAAGAACTGAACACTGAAGCTTTCTTT.

The chain has TRBV18 and TRBJ2-1; D is unresolved. The CDR3 is 12 amino acids. In germline, CDR1 is KGHSH, CDR2 LQKENI. V lost 0 bases, J lost 10 bases, and 7 bases lay in between. In DNA form, the CDR3 reads TGTGCCAGCTCACCACCGCACGGGGAGCAGTTCTTC. Translating it yields CASSPPHGEQFF.

As concerns this clone: This sample includes further DNA sequences coding for the same CDR3. This chain uses TRBV29-1 with TRBJ1-1; 9 nucleotides match TRBD1. V gave up 7 bases and J gave up 4 bases; unmatched junction bases: 7. The CDR3 covers 13 residues. Germline CDR1 reads SQVTM; CDR2 reads ANQGSEA. For the CDR3, the DNA is TGCAGCGGTTCCACAGGGGGCTCCACTGAAGCTTTCTTT. Its translation: CSGSTGGSTEAFF.

This chain connects TRBV19 to TRBJ1-2; D might be TRBD1 (6 bases). The V gene's germline CDR1 is LNHDA and CDR2 SQIVND (reference sequence). There are 14 residues in the CDR3. V was shortened by 3 bases and J by 4 bases, with 12 bases between the two germline ends. The chain's CDR3 is CASSMAWGPYGYTF. The CDR3 region has the DNA TGTGCCAGTAGTATGGCATGGGGGCCCTATGGCTACACCTTC.

V gene TRBV10-1 combines with J gene TRBJ2-2, with D maybe TRBD2 (6 bases). The CDR3 totals 15 residues. V dropped 3 bases and J dropped 0 bases, with 8 bases sitting between them. Germline lookup yields CDR1 WNHNN and CDR2 SYGVQD (reference sequence). The CDR3 region is CASSDLASNTGELFF. In DNA, the CDR3 is TGCGCCAGCAGTGACCTAGCGTCGAACACCGGGGAGCTGTTTTTT.